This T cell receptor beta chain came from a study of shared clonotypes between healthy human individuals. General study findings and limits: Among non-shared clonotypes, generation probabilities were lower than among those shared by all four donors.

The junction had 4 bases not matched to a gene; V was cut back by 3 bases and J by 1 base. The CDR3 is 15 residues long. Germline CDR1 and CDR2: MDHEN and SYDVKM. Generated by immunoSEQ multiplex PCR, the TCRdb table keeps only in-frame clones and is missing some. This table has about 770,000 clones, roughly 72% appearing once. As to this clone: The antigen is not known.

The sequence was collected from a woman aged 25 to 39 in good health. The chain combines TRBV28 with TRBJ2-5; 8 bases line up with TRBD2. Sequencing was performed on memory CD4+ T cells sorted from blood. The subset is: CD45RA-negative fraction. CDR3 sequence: CASSLAGGGQETQYF. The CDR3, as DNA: TGTGCCAGCAGTTTGGCGGGAGGTGGCCAAGAGACCCAGTACTTC.